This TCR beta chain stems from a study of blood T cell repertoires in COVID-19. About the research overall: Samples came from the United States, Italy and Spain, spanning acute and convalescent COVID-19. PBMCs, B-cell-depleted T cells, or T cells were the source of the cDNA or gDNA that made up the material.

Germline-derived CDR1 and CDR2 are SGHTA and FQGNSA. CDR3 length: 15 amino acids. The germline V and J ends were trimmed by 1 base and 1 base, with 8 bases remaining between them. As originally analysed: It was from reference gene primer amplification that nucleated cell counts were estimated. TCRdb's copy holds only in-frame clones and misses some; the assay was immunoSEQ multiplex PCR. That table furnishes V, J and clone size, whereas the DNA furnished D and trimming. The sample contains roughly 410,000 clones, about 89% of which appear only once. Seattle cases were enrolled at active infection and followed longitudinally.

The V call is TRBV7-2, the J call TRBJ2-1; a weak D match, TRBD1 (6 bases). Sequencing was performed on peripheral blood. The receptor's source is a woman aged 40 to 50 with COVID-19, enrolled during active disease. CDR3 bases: TGTGCCAGCAGCTTAGAAGGGACATCCTACAATGAGCAGTTCTTC. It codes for CASSLEGTSYNEQFF.